This TCR beta chain derives from a study of blood T cell repertoires in COVID-19. Overall study: Spain, Italy and the United States supplied samples that represented acute and convalescent COVID-19. T cells, B-cell-depleted T cells, or PBMCs provided the cDNA or gDNA that served as material.

Source study methods: Estimation of nucleated cell counts was performed using reference gene primer amplification. This table comes from immunoSEQ multiplex PCR, and its TCRdb copy is limited to in-frame clones, with some not included. That table furnishes V, J and clone size, whereas the DNA furnished D and trimming. The sample consists of approximately 140,000 clones, around three quarters of them appearing once. The V segment lost 4 bases and the J segment 8 bases; nucleotides outside the gene matches: 7. The CDR3 spans 14 residues. Germline V gene data show CDR1 as MNHEY and CDR2 as SVGAGI. This clone has only one observation.

The rearrangement joins TRBV6-5 to TRBJ2-2; 7 nucleotides agree with TRBD1. Sequenced sample: peripheral blood. The clonotype originates from a man older than 75 with acute or convalescent COVID-19. The CDR3, as DNA: TGTGCCAGCAGTTCAGGACAGGTGGGGGGGGAGCTGTTTTTT. As protein: CASSSGQVGGELFF.